Listed here are 8 T cell receptor beta chains from one sample, sequenced in a study of STAT5B mutations in CD4+ large granular lymphocyte leukemia. Produced via immunoSEQ multiplex PCR; TCRdb's table is partial and in-frame only. The repertoire has around 38,000 clones, about 90% of them found once; the top ten carry 3% to 4%. Sequencing was performed on CD4+ T cells from blood buffy coats. These receptors all come from a human donor in good health.

The J gene is TRBJ1-1, the V gene TRBV7-9; D gene ambiguous. Germline CDR1 and CDR2: SEHNR and FQNEAQ (reference sequence). Between the trimmed V and J ends, which lost 3 bases and 1 base, there was a span of 9 bases. The CDR3 is 14 residues long. The CDR3 reads CASSLQRSNTEAFF. The CDR3 bases are TGTGCCAGCAGCTTGCAGAGATCGAACACTGAAGCTTTCTTT.

The gene calls are TRBV4-3 and TRBJ2-1, with 16 bases that match TRBD2. The CDR3 extends over 20 amino acids. With V trimmed by 1 base and J by 7 bases, 13 bases remained unmatched. Germline V lookup: CDR1 LGHNA, CDR2 YSLEER. CDR3 sequence reads: CASSQVLGLAGGPNLNEQFF. CDR3 coding DNA: TGCGCCAGCAGCCAAGTGCTGGGACTAGCGGGAGGGCCAAATTTAAATGAGCAGTTCTTC.

The rearrangement uses TRBV19 and TRBJ2-7, with D possibly matching TRBD1 (6 bases). This CDR3 is 13 amino acids long. Germline loops: CDR1 LNHDA, CDR2 SQIVND (reference sequence). V gave up 6 bases and J gave up 1 base, with 10 bases separating them. CDR3 in amino acids: CASSEGQSYEQYF. In DNA, the CDR3 is TGTGCCAGTAGCGAAGGACAGTCCTACGAGCAGTACTTC.

V is TRBV18 and J is TRBJ1-4; TRBD1 matches at 7 bases. The CDR3 runs 16 residues. Germline V gene data show CDR1 as KGHSH and CDR2 as LQKENI. With 3 bases clipped from V and 3 bases from J, the junction kept 7 bases outside the gene matches. DNA of the CDR3: TGTGCCAGCTCACCGGTCCGACAGGGCGCTAATGAAAAACTGTTTTTT. It translates to CASSPVRQGANEKLFF.

The rearrangement uses TRBV6-1 and TRBJ1-5; D unresolved. The CDR3 has 12 residues. The germline V gene has CDR1 MNHNS and CDR2 SASEGT. With 1 base removed from V and 7 bases from J, the gap between germline ends came to 5 bases. CDR3 nucleotide sequence: TGTGCCAGCAGTGAAGGGAAACAGCCCCAGCATTTT. It is translated as CASSEGKQPQHF.

The chain recombines TRBV6-6 with TRBJ2-7, with D possibly matching TRBD1 (6 bases). The V end was cut by 2 bases, the J end by 3 bases, with 14 bases between. The CDR3 totals 15 residues. Per germline, CDR1 MNHNY and CDR2 SVGAGI (reference sequence). CDR3 bases: TGTGCCAGCAGTTACGTACAGGGAACTAACTACGAGCAGTACTTC. Translation gives CASSYVQGTNYEQYF.

This chain connects TRBV27 to TRBJ2-5, with 10 positions matching TRBD2. The end of the DNA fits TRBJ2-7 better, so the J call may be wrong. This CDR3 region has 15 residues. From germline, CDR1 is MNHEY and CDR2 SMNVEV (reference sequence). The DNA of the CDR3 is TGTGCCAGCAGTTTACAGGCTAGCGGGAGTTACGAGCAGTACTTC. Its translation: CASSLQASGSYEQYF.

The V gene is TRBV5-6, the J gene TRBJ2-7; 11 bases line up with TRBD2. Losses at the gene ends were 1 base for V and 5 bases for J; bases not matched to a gene: 8. The CDR3 is made up of 16 amino acids. CDR1 is SGHDT, CDR2 YYEEEE, per germline. The chain's CDR3 is CASSLPGTSGKDEQYF. CDR3 DNA sequence: TGTGCCAGCAGCTTGCCCGGGACTAGCGGAAAGGACGAGCAGTACTTC. Full variable domain (remainder filled in from reference TRBV5-6 and TRBJ2-7): DAGVTQSPTHLIKTRGQQVTLRCSPKSGHDTVSWYQQALGQGPQFIFQYYEEEERQRGNFPDRFSGHQFPNYSSELNVNALLLGDSALYLCASSLPGTSGKDEQYFGPGTRLTVT.